This section outlines one T cell receptor beta chain sequence together with its context. The specificity of this receptor is unknown. There are no base qualities to consult, and no much larger clone falls within one base. The protocol used for the library was the immunoSEQ multiplex PCR assay. The study's processing was this. A statistical classification framework was developed to diagnose cytomegalovirus status using the catalog of TCR beta chain sequences. This is the immuneACCESS table as TCRdb keeps it, with only in-frame sequences that have V and J called. A part of the clones is gone; compared with another copy, unresolved V genes explain less than half, and the rest is unexplained. For V, J and clone size, that table is used; D and trimming come from the DNA. For this sample there are under 95,000 clones; approximately 90% appear just once. The ten largest make up roughly 1.9% of the sample.

According to the germline V gene, CDR1 reads SGHAT and CDR2 reads FQNNGV. There are 16 amino acids in the CDR3, from cysteine to phenylalanine inclusive. The DNA shown is the 48-base CDR3, in frame from base 1. Between the V and J ends, shortened by 1 base and 3 bases respectively, the junction contains 12 bases. This sample is part of a study of cytomegalovirus exposure and HLA in healthy donors (dated by TCRdb to about 2017). In terms of the full investigation: According to a later analysis, one platform produced both the roughly 130 validation repertoires and the 730 or so repertoires of the first cohort. Along with the roughly 670-subject first cohort, a separate validation cohort of over a hundred different subjects was used. High-throughput TCR immunosequencing, statistical association of individual TCRs with disease status, and machine learning were combined to predict cytomegalovirus infection status. The aim of the study was to test whether cataloging public T cell receptors could identify signatures of past pathogen exposure.

On the study overall, not on this receptor specifically: In vitro tests confirmed that a few of the cytomegalovirus-associated TCR beta chains recognize cytomegalovirus antigens. The classifier was reported to diagnose cytomegalovirus status with high specificity and sensitivity in both the original and validation cohorts. In a later analysis, TCRs clustered in the first cohort were found to also tend to co-occur in the roughly 120 validation repertoires, with about 94% of cluster scores above 0. Across donors, most TCR sequences were observed very rarely, whereas some public TCRs were present in many individuals. In the study, about 150 TCR beta chains were listed as associated with cytomegalovirus. According to the authors, the approach could potentially be generalized to other disease states and immunological phenotypes. The validation cohort had no HLA typing available for a later analysis, so co-occurrence within that cohort was assessed over all 120 or so repertoires.

Donors formed part of the validation cohort, which comprised 95 to 150 subjects and was distinct from the first cohort of under 850 subjects. Source material: PBMCs. This TCR came from a man between 25 and 39 years old in good health and CMV-seronegative. This sequence uses TRBV11-2 and TRBJ1-4, and perhaps TRBD1 as D gene, on 5 matching bases. The nucleotides read TGTGCCAGCAGCTTAGTTGGAGGGGCCGCTAATGAAAAACTGTTTTTT. Translated, it reads CASSLVGGAANEKLFF.